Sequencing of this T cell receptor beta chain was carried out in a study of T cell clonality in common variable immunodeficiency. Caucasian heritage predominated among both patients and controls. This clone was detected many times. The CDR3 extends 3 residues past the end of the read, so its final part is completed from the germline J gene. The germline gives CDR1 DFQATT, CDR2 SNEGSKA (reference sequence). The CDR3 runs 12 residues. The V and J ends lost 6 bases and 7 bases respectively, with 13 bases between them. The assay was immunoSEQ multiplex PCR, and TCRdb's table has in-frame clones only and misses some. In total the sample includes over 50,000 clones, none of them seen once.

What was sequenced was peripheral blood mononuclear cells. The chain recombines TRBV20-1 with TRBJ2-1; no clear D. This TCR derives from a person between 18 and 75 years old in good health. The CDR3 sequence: CSASREWNEQFF. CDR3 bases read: TGCAGTGCGAGTAGAGAGTGGAATGAG.